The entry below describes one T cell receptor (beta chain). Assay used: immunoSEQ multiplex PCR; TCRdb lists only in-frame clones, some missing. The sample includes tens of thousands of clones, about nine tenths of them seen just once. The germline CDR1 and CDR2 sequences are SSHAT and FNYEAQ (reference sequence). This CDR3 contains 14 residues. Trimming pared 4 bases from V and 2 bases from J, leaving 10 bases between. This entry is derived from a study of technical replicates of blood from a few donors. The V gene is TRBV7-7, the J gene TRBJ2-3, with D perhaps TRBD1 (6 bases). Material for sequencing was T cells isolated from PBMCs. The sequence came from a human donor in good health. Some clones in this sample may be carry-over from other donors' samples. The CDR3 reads CASSSGAFTDTQYF. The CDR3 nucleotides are TGTGCCAGCAGCTCAGGGGCTTTCACAGATACGCAGTATTTT. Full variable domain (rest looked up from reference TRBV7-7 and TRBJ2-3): GAGVSQSPRYKVTKRGQDVTLRCDPISSHATLYWYQQALGQGPEFLTYFNYEAQPDKSGLPSDRFSAERPEGSISTLTIQRTEQRDSAMYRCASSSGAFTDTQYFGPGTRLTVL.